One TCR beta chain is described in this entry. Losses at the gene ends were 7 bases for V and 8 bases for J; bases not matched to a gene: 10. CDR1 is MNHEY, CDR2 SVGAGI, per germline. This CDR3 comprises 13 residues. This sample stems from a study of blood T cell repertoires in COVID-19. Only in-frame clones appear in the TCRdb table, and some are missing; sequencing was by immunoSEQ multiplex PCR. The data hold around 360,000 clones, with roughly 87% observed a single time. This sequence was found in a woman in her thirties who had recovered from COVID-19. What was sequenced was PBMCs or T cells enriched from blood (not recorded which). V usage is TRBV6-5 and J usage is TRBJ1-2; 7 positions agree with TRBD1. CDR3 amino acids: CASTDGTADGYTF. Here the CDR3 DNA reads TGTGCCAGCACAGATGGGACAGCGGACGGCTACACCTTC.